The 2 T cell receptor beta chains reported below all come from one sample, sequenced in a study of lymphopenia after photon versus proton radiotherapy. Sequenced by immunoSEQ multiplex PCR; TCRdb stores in-frame clones only, minus some. This table holds tens of thousands of clones, roughly 90% found once. Sequencing was performed on peripheral blood, taken from a patient treated with photon-based radiotherapy. These receptors came from a woman aged 40 to 55 with cholangiocarcinoma.

This chain joins TRBV9 and TRBJ2-1; D possibly corresponds to TRBD1 (5 bases). The CDR3 runs to 15 residues. Germline-derived CDR1 and CDR2 are SGDLS and YYNGEE. Trimming stripped 0 bases from V and 5 bases from J, with 12 bases between. The DNA of the CDR3 is TGTGCCAGCAGCGTAGGTGTGACAGAGAACAATGAGCAGTTCTTC. It yields the protein CASSVGVTENNEQFF.

V and J are TRBV12-5 and TRBJ2-5, with 10 bases identical to TRBD2. The ends lost 5 bases at V and 3 bases at J; junction bases unmatched: 6. This CDR3 comprises 15 residues. Germline values: CDR1 LGHNT, CDR2 FRNRAP. For the CDR3, the DNA is TGTGCTAGTGGTCTGACTGGACTAGCGGAAGAGACCCAGTACTTC. Amino acid sequence: CASGLTGLAEETQYF.